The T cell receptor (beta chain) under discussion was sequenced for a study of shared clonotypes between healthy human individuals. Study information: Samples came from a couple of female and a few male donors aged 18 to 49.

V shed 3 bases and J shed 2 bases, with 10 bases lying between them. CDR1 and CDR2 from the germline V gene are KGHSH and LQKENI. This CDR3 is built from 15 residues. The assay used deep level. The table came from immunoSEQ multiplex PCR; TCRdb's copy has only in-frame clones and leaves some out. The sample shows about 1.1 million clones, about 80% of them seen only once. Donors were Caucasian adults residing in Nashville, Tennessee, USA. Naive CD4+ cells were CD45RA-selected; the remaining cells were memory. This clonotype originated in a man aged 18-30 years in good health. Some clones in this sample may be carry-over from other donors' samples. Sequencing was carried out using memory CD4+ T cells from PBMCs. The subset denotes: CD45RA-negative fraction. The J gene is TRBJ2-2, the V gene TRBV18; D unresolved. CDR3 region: CASSPVTLNTGELFF. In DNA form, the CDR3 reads TGTGCCAGCTCACCGGTTACCTTAAACACCGGGGAGCTGTTTTTT.